This T cell receptor (beta chain) derives from a study of T cell responses to AZD1222 COVID-19 vaccine. Sequencing used immunoSEQ multiplex PCR; TCRdb keeps in-frame clones, though not all of them. The table lists roughly 100,000 clones, more than 70% of them singletons. The V segment lost 4 bases and the J segment 2 bases; nucleotides outside the gene matches: 2. The CDR3 runs to 14 residues. CDR1 and CDR2 from the germline V gene are LNHNV and YYDKDF (reference sequence). The sample holds one count of this clone. The gene calls are TRBV15 and TRBJ2-5; 9 bases match TRBD1. Sequenced here: peripheral blood, sampled on day 0 of AZD1222 vaccination. The clonotype was recovered from an adult in good health. The CDR3 sequence is CATSIGQGQETQYF. The CDR3 region has the DNA TGTGCCACCAGCATCGGACAGGGGCAAGAGACCCAGTACTTC.